This TCR beta chain was obtained from a study of CD8+CD57+ T cells in acquired aplastic anemia. For the study at large: Sorted CD4+ and CD8+ cells gave a mean 3.2 ug DNA, range roughly 0.19 to 27.4 ug. Some 10 million reads, on average, were obtained for CD4+ cells from healthy donors.

TCR beta VDJ and CDR3 profiling used genomic DNA as template. In TCRdb, the reads were re-called with MiXCR into one record per CDR3 protein. The sample contains some 82,000 distinct CDR3 sequences, more than 40% of which appear only once. General observations from the study: Patients and controls were found to share twenty-nine CD8+ CDR3 sequences. Researchers reported that CD8+ Simpson's diversity was not significantly different in patients versus controls.

On this clonotype itself: Its antigen remains unknown.

The sequence derives from a human donor in good health, serving as a control. What was sequenced was sorted CD4+, CD8+, or CD8+CD57+ T cells (not recorded which) from PBMCs.

CDR3 bases: TGTGCCATCAGTGAGATGGACAGCCCGAACTATGGCTACACCTTC. Translated: CAISEMDSPNYGYTF. The rearrangement joins TRBV10-3 to TRBJ1-2, with a weak D call TRBD1 (6 bases). The CDR3 is 15 residues long. Germline CDR1 and CDR2: ENHRY and SYGVKD. Trimming removed 2 bases from V and 2 bases from J, with 12 bases in between.